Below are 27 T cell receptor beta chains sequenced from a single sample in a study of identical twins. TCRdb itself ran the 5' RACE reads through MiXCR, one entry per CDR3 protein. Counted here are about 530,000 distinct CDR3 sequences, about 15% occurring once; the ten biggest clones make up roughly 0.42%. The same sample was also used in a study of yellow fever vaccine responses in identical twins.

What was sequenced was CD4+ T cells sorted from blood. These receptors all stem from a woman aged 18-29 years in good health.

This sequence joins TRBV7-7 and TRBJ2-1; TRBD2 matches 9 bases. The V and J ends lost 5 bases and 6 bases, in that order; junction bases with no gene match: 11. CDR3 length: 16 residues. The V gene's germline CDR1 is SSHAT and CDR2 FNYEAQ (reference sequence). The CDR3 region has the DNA TGTGCCAGCAGCCCCGCCCTAGCGGGGTCTGGCAATGAGCAGTTCTTC. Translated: CASSPALAGSGNEQFF.

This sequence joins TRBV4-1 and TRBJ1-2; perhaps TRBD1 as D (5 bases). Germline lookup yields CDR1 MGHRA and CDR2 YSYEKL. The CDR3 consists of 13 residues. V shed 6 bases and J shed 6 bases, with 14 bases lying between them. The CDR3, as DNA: TGCGCCAGCAGGCAGGGACCTGAGAATGGCTACACCTTC. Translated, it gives CASRQGPENGYTF.

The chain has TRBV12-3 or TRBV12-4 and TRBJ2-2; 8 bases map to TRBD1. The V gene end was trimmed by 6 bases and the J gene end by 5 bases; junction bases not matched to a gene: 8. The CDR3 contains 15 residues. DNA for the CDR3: TGTGCCAGCAGGAATAACAGGGGGTTGACCGGGGAGCTGTTTTTT. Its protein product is CASRNNRGLTGELFF.

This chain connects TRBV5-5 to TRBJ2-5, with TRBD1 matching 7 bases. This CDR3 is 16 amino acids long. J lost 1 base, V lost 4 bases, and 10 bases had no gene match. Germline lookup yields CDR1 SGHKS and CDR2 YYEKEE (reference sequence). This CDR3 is CASSGDKGDSQETQYF. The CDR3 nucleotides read TGTGCCAGCAGCGGGGACAAAGGGGACAGCCAAGAGACCCAGTACTTC.

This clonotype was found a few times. CDR3 amino acids: CASSKGSGANVLTF. In DNA form, the CDR3 reads TGTGCCAGCAGTAAGGGTAGTGGGGCCAACGTCCTGACTTTC. The chain employs TRBV2 and TRBJ2-6; no clear D gene. Germline-derived CDR1 and CDR2 are SNHLY and FYNNEI. The CDR3 has 14 residues. Trimming left V 5 bases short and J 3 bases short, with 8 bases between.

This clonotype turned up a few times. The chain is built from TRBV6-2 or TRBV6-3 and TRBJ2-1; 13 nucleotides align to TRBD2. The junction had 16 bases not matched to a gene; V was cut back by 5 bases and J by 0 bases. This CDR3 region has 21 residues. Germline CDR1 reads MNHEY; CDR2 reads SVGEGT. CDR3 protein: CASSTGLGEGLAGSSYNEQFF. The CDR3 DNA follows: TGTGCCAGCAGTACCGGGTTGGGGGAGGGACTAGCGGGAAGCTCCTACAATGAGCAGTTCTTC.

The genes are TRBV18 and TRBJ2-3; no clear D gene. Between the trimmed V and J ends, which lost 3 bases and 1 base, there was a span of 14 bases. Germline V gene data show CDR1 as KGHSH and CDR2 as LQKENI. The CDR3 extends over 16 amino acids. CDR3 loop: CASSPRVSTGTDTQYF. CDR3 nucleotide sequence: TGTGCCAGCTCACCTAGGGTCTCCACCGGCACAGATACGCAGTATTTT. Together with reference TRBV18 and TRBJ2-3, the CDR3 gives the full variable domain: NAGVMQNPRHLVRRRGQEARLRCSPMKGHSHVYWYRQLPEEGLKFMVYLQKENIIDESGMPKERFSAEFPKEGPSILRIQQVVRGDSAAYFCASSPRVSTGTDTQYFGPGTRLTVL.

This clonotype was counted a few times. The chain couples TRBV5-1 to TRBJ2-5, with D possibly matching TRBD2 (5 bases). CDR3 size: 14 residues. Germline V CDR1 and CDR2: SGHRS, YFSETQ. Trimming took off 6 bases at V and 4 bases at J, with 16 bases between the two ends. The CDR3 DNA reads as TGCGCCAGCACCGCCGGAGGATTTATAGAGACCCAGTACTTC. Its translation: CASTAGGFIETQYF.

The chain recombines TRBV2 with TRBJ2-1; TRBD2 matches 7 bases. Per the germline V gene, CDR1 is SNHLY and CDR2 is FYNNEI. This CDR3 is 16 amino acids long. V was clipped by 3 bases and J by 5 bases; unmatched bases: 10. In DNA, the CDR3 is TGTGCCAGCAGTGACCGATCGCTAGCGGAAGACAATGAGCAGTTCTTC. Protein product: CASSDRSLAEDNEQFF. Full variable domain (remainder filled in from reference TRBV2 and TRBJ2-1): EPEVTQTPSHQVTQMGQEVILRCVPISNHLYFYWYRQILGQKVEFLVSFYNNEISEKSEIFDDQFSVERPDGSNFTLKIRSTKLEDSAMYFCASSDRSLAEDNEQFFGPGTRLTVL.

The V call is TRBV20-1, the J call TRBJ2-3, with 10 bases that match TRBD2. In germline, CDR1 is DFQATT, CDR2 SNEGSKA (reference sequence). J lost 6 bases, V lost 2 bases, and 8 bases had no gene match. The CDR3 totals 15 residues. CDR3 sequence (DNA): TGCAGTGCTAGACCCCTAGCGGGAGATCTGGATACGCAGTATTTT. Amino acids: CSARPLAGDLDTQYF.

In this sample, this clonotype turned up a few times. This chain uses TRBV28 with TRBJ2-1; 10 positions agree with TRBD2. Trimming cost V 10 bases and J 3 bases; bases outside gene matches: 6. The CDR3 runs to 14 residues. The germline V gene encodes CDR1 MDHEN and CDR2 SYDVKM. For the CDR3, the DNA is TGTGCCACAAGCGGGGGGGGTTACTACAATGAGCAGTTCTTC. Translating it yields CATSGGGYYNEQFF. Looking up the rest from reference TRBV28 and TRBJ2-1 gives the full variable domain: DVKVTQSSRYLVKRTGEKVFLECVQDMDHENMFWYRQDPGLGLRLIYFSYDVKMKEKGDIPEGYSVSREKKERFSLILESASTNQTSMYLCATSGGGYYNEQFFGPGTRLTVL.

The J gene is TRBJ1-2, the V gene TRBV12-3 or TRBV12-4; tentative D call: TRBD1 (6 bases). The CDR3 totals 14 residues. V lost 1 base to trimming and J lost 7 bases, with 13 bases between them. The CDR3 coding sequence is TGTGCCAGCAGTTTAGAACCCGACAGGACTGGCTACACCTTC. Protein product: CASSLEPDRTGYTF.

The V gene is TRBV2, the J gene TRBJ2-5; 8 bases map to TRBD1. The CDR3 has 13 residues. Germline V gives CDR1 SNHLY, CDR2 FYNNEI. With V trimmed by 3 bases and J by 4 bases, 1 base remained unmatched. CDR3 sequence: CASSETGVETQYF. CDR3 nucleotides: TGTGCCAGCAGTGAGACAGGGGTAGAGACCCAGTACTTC.

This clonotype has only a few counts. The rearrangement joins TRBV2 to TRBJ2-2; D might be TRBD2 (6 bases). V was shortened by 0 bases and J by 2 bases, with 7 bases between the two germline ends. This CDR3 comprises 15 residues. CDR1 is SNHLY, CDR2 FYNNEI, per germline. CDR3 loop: CASSEAGLNTGELFF. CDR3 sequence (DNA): TGTGCCAGCAGTGAAGCGGGACTTAACACCGGGGAGCTGTTTTTT.

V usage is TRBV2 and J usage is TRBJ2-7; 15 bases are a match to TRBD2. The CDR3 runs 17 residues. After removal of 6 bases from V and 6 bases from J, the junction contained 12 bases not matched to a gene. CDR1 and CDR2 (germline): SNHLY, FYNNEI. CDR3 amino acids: CASSADPGLAGGREQYV. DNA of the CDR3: TGTGCCAGCAGCGCTGACCCCGGACTAGCGGGGGGGCGCGAGCAGTACGTC.

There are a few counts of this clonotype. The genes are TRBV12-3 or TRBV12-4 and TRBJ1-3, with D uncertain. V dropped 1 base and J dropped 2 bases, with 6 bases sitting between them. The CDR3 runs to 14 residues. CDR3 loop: CASSLVGTGNTIYF. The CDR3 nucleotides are TGTGCCAGCAGTTTAGTTGGAACTGGAAACACCATATATTTT.

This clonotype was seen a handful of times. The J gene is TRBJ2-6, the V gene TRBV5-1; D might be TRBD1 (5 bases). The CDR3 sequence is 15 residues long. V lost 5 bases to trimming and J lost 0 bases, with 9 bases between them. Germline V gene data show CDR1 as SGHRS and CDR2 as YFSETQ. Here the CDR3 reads CASSSQVSGANVLTF. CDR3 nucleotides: TGCGCCAGCAGTTCACAGGTCTCTGGGGCCAACGTCCTGACTTTC.

The CDR3 DNA sequence: TGTGCCAGCAGTTACCGCAGTTCCACCCTAGGGACAGATACGCAGTATTTT. This gives the protein CASSYRSSTLGTDTQYF. The chain recombines TRBV6-5 with TRBJ2-3, with unresolved D. V was shortened by 2 bases and J by 3 bases, with 18 bases between the two germline ends. The V gene's germline CDR1 is MNHEY and CDR2 SVGAGI. The CDR3 runs to 17 residues.

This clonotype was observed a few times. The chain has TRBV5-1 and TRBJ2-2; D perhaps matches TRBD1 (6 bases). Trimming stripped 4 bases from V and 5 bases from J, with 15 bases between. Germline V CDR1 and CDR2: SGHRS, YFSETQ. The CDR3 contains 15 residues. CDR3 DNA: TGCGCCAGCAGCCCCCAGCTCCAGGGGACCGGGGAGCTGTTTTTT. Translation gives CASSPQLQGTGELFF.

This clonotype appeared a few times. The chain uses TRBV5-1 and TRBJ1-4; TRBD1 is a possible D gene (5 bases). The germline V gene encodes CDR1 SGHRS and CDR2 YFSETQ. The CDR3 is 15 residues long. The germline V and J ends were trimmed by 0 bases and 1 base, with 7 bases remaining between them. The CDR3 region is CASSLVGRTNEKLFF. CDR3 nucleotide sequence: TGCGCCAGCAGCTTGGTGGGGCGAACTAATGAAAAACTGTTTTTT.

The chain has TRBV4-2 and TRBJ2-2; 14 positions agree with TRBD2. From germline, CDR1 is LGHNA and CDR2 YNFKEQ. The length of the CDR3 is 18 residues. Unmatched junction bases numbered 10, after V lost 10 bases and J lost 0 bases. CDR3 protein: CAIGQGLAGVTNTGELFF. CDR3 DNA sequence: TGTGCCATCGGCCAGGGACTAGCGGGGGTAACGAACACCGGGGAGCTGTTTTTT.

Here the CDR3 reads CSVESHNEQFF. As DNA, the CDR3 is TGCAGCGTTGAAAGCCACAATGAGCAGTTCTTC. This chain uses TRBV29-1 with TRBJ2-1; D call uncertain. Germline CDR1 SQVTM, CDR2 ANQGSEA. Trimming pared 2 bases from V and 5 bases from J, leaving 4 bases between. The CDR3 length is 11 residues.

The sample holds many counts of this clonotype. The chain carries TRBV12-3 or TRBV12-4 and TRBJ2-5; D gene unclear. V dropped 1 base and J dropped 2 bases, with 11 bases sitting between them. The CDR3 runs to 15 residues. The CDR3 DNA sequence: TGTGCCAGCAGTTTAGTGCAGGCAGGACAAGAGACCCAGTACTTC. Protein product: CASSLVQAGQETQYF.

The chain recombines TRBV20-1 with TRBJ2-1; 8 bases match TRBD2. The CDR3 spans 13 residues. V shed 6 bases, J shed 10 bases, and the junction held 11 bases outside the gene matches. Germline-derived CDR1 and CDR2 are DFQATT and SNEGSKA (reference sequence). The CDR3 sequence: CSAHDGGAEEQFF. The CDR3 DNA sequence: TGCAGTGCCCACGACGGGGGGGCGGAGGAGCAGTTCTTC.

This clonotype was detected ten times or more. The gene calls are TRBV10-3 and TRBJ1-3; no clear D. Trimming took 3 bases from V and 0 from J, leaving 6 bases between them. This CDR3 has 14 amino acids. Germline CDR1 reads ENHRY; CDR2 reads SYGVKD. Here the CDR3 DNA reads TGTGCCATCAGTGATGGGGTCTCTGGAAACACCATATATTTT. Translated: CAISDGVSGNTIYF.

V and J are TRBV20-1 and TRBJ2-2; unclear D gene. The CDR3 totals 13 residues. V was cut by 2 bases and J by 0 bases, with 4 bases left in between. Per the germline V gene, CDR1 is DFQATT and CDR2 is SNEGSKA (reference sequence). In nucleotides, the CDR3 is TGCAGTGCTAGAACATCGAACACCGGGGAGCTGTTTTTT. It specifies CSARTSNTGELFF.

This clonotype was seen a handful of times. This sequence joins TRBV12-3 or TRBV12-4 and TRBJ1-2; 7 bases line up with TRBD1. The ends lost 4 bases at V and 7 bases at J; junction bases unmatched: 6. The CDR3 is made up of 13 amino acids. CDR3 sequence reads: CASSSIDRAGYTF. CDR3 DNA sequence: TGTGCCAGCAGTTCCATCGACAGGGCTGGCTACACCTTC.